Below, one T cell receptor (beta chain) is given with its context. This clone was detected a few times. The antigen this receptor binds is unknown. The sample holds no much larger clone one base away, and base qualities are not on file. A single peripheral blood draw of around 100 mL on average was collected from each donor into heparinised tubes. A BD FACSAria II was used to sort naive, central memory, regulatory and stem cell-like memory CD4+ T cells with a panel that included CD45RO, CCR7, CD25, CD127, CD95 and CD27. A purity above 98% was achieved for all sorted populations. PBMCs were separated immediately by Lymphoprep density gradient centrifugation and were stained directly, without being cultured. To minimize batch effects, samples were stained and sorted in pairs, one healthy donor with one patient per experiment. The data belong to a study of beta chain features in type 1 diabetes (dated by TCRdb to between 2017 and 2018). Concerning the study at large: No differences in mean age, gender distribution, total cell number or subset yield were found between patients and healthy donors. A total of 90 million to 140 million sorted cells were examined across all samples, and RNA yield correlated strongly with the number of cells per subset. The study compared TCRB repertoires of sorted circulating CD4+ T cell subsets between recently diagnosed type 1 diabetes patients and matched healthy donors. Regulatory and stem cell-like memory subsets were isolated from only 8 patients and roughly 8 healthy donors, whereas naive and central memory subsets came from all 28 donors.

Findings and caveats that apply to the study as a whole: Only small numbers of individuals were included in the HLA sub-analyses, which left unresolved whether HLA type had any influence on TCRB rearrangement. In all four CD4+ subsets, TCRB CDR3 length was moderately but significantly shorter in type 1 diabetes patients. At VDJ recombination sites, type 1 diabetes patients had fewer insertions and more deleted nucleotides, which implies abnormalities in thymic rearrangement. Because cDNA rather than genomic DNA was sequenced, highly expressing activated cells could have been over-represented, although no difference in activation and CD3 levels was found between groups. Naive, central memory and regulatory TCRB repertoires appeared more similar among patients than among healthy donors. Shorter templates might be favored by PCR, yet because patient and control samples were amplified and corrected together, any such skew would affect both groups equally.

The entire isolated RNA was reverse transcribed using the High Capacity cDNA Reverse Transcription Kit, and thus expressed TCRB transcripts were sequenced. Deep immunoSEQ sequencing was applied to naive, central memory and regulatory T cell samples, giving an average of roughly 3.5 million total reads per sample. Sorted cells were lysed in RLT buffer, and RNA was extracted using DNase-treated RNeasy Micro or Mini kits according to cell number. Each cell subset was processed on its own to prevent cross-contamination, while patient and healthy donor samples were processed together. TCRB sequences were amplified from cDNA with the immunoSEQ multiplex PCR, producing 87-bp fragments spanning the CDR3 region. Amplicons were sequenced on the Illumina HiSeq platform. Concerning the study's data processing: Synthetic template baselines were used to correct PCR bias computationally, reads within Hamming distance 2 were collapsed, and singletons that could not be merged were discarded. Reads were aligned against IMGT so that V, D and J genes, CDR3 length and insertions or deletions at six rearrangement sites could be assigned. Within each subset, clonotype counts were normalized to sorted cell number, after which true diversity and Gini coefficients were computed with the tcR R package. Repertoire sharing was quantified using the overlap coefficient calculated on TCRB nucleotide sequences. As a proxy for the pre-selection repertoire, out-of-frame TCRB sequences from naive cells were analyzed. TCRdb took this table from immuneACCESS and kept in-frame rearrangements with V and J called. Such tables lack part of the clones; where checked against another copy, unresolved V genes explain under half of the gap, and the rest is unexplained. Clone size and the V and J calls come from that table; the DNA yielded D and trimming. The sample table holds a few hundred thousand clones, of which approximately 20% were seen once. The ten largest clonotypes hold 0.028% of the sample.

Input material: naive CD4+ T cells from blood. The cell subset or site tag for this specimen amounts to: true naive CD4+ T cells. This TCR was sampled from a woman aged 40 to 50 with type 1 diabetes.

The CDR3: CASSSGQGAWQYF. The DNA sequence is given as TGTGCCAGCAGTTCCGGACAGGGGGCTTGGCAGTACTTC. Recombination linked TRBV28 to TRBJ2-7; 11 nucleotides in the junction match TRBD1. V ends up 4 bases short and J 9 bases short, with an unmatched junction base count of 5. There are 13 amino acids in the CDR3, from cysteine to phenylalanine inclusive. The only DNA kept is the CDR3, 39 bases in frame from the first base. CDR1 MDHEN and CDR2 SYDVKM are derived from the germline V gene.